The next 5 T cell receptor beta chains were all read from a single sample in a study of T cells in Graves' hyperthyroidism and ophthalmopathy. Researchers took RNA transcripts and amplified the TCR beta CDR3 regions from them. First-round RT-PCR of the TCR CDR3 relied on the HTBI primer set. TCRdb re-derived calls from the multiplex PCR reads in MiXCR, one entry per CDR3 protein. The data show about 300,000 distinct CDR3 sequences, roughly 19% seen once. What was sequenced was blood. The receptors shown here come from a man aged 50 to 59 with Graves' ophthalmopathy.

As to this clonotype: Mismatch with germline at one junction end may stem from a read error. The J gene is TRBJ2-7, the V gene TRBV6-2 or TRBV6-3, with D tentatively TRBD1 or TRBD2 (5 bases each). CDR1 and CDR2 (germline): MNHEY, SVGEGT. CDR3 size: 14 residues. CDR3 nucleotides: TGTGCCAGCAGTTACTCGGGACGGGGCGGCGAGGAGTACTTC. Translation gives CASSYSGRGGEEYF.

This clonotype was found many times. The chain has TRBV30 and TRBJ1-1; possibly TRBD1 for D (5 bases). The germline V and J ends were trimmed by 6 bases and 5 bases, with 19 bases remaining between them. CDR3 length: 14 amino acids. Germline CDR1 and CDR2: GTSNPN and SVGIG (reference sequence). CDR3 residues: CACLFSGEGTEAFF. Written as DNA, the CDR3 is TGTGCCTGCCTATTTTCGGGGGAGGGGACTGAAGCTTTCTTT.

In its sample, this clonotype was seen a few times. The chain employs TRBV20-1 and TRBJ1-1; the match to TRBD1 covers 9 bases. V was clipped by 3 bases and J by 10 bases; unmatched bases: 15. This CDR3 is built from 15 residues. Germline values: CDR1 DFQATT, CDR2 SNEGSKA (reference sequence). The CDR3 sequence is CSARATGGLRIGAFF. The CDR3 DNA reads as TGCAGTGCTAGGGCTACAGGGGGCCTCCGGATTGGAGCTTTCTTT.

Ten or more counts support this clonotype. This chain's CDR3 is CSVDREGTDTQYF. Written as DNA, the CDR3 is TGCAGCGTTGACAGGGAGGGCACAGATACGCAGTATTTT. This chain links TRBV29-1 with TRBJ2-3, with a tentative D call TRBD2 (6 bases). The V gene's germline CDR1 is SQVTM and CDR2 ANQGSEA. V dropped 3 bases and J dropped 1 base, with 8 bases sitting between them. This CDR3 contains 13 residues.

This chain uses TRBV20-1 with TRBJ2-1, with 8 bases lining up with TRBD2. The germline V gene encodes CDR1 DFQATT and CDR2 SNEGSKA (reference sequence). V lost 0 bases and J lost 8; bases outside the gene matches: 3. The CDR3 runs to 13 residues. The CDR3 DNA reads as TGCAGTGCTAGAGATCGGGGGGGCGATGAGCAGTTCTTC. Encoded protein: CSARDRGGDEQFF.